The T cell receptor beta chain described here comes from a study of memory CD4+ T cells and cytomegalovirus serostatus. The sort gate was single viable CD3+CD4+CD8-CD45RO+ cells for memory CD4+ T cells. Total CD4+ T cells were enriched by CD4 positive selection. Libraries were prepared by immunoSEQ multiplex PCR; TCRdb keeps only in-frame clonotypes and omits some of them. The repertoire holds about 53,000 clones, with approximately 78% as singletons. CDR1 is PRHDT, CDR2 FYEKMQ, per germline (reference sequence). V was pared by 5 bases and J by 3 bases, with 8 bases of the junction left unmatched. The CDR3 totals 15 residues. This clone has a single count.

Material: memory CD4+ T cells from blood. This clonotype originated in an adult in good health and CMV-seronegative. The chain couples TRBV13 to TRBJ2-7; 9 positions agree with TRBD1. CDR3: CASSHSRTGDYEQYF. DNA of the CDR3: TGTGCCAGCAGCCACTCTCGGACAGGGGACTACGAGCAGTACTTC.